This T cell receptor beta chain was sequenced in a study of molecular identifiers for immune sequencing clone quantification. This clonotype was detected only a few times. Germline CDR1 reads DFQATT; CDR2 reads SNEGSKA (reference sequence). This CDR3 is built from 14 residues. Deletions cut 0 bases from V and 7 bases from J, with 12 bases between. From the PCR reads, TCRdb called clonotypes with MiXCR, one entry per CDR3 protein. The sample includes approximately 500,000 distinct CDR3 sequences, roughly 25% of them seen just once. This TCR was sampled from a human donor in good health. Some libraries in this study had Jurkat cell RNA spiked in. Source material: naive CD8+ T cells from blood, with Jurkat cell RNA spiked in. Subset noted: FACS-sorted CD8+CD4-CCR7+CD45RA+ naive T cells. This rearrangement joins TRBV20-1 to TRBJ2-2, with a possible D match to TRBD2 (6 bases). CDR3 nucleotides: TGCAGTGCTAGAGATTGGGGGGTCCTCGGGGAGCTGTTTTTT. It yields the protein CSARDWGVLGELFF.